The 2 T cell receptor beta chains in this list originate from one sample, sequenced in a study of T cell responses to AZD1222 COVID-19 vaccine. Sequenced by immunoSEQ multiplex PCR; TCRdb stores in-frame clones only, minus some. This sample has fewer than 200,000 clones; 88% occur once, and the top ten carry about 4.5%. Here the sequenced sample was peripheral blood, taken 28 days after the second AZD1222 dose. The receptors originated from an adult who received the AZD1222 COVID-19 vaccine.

Written as DNA, the CDR3 is TGTGCCACCAGCAGACTTGACAGGGGGTCTGAAGCTTTCTTT. This gives the protein CATSRLDRGSEAFF. The rearrangement links TRBV15 to TRBJ1-1; 9 bases fit TRBD1. Germline lookup yields CDR1 LNHNV and CDR2 YYDKDF (reference sequence). V trimming: 2 bases; J trimming: 6 bases; junction bases outside the gene matches: 4. This CDR3 has 14 residues.

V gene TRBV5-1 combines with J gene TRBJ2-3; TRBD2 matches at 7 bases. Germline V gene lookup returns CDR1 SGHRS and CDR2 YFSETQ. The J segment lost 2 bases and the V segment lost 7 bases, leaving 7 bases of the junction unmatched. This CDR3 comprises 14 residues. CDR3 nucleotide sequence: TGCGCCAGCTCTGGGGGGGAATACACAGATACGCAGTATTTT. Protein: CASSGGEYTDTQYF.